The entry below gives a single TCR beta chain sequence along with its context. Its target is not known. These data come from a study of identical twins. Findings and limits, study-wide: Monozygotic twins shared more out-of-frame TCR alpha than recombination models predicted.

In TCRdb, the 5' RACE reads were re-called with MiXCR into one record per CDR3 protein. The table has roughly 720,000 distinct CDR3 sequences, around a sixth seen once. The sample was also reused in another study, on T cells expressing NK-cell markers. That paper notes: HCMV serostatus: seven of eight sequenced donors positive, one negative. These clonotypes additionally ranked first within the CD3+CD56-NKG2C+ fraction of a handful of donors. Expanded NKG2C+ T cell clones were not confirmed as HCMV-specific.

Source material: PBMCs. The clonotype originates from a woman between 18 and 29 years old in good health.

CDR3 DNA sequence: TGTGCCAGCAGCACCGGACTAGCGGGAGGGGTGGACCAGTACTTC. This translates into CASSTGLAGGVDQYF. The V and J genes are TRBV12-3 or TRBV12-4 and TRBJ2-5; TRBD2 aligns across 15 bases. The CDR3 loop spans 15 amino acids. V lost 6 bases and J lost 10; bases outside the gene matches: 9.